This is a list of T cell receptor beta chains from one sample in a study of OX40 agonist ivuxolimab in advanced cancers. The method was immunoSEQ multiplex PCR; TCRdb's version includes in-frame clones alone and lacks a portion of them. This sample has approximately 40,000 clones, with 80% found just once. The sample consisted of CD4+ or CD8+ T cells sorted from blood, taken in a trial of the OX40 agonist ivuxolimab. The receptors come from an adult with an advanced solid tumor such as melanoma, head and neck, liver or kidney cancer. CDR3s include the opening cysteine and the closing phenylalanine or tryptophan. D genes are given only for firm matches. Expanded clones get a size class; other rows say once, few or many, or leave the size out.

CASSPGQGTTQYF TGCGCCAGCAGCCCGGGACAGGGAACTACGCAGTATTTT - TRBJ2-3 13 TRBD1 TRBV5-1
CSAGDRYGYTF TGCAGCGCCGGGGACCGCTATGGCTACACCTTC - TRBJ1-2 11 - TRBV29-1
CASSQQETQYF TGTGCCAGCTCTCAACAAGAGACCCAGTACTTC - TRBJ2-5 11 - TRBV18
CASSKGQGDSPLHF TGCGCCAGCAGCAAAGGACAGGGAGATTCACCCCTCCACTTT - TRBJ1-6 14 TRBD1 TRBV5-1
CASSVAPGLAGSETQYF TGTGCCAGCAGCGTAGCCCCGGGACTAGCGGGGTCAGAGACCCAGTACTTC - TRBJ2-5 17 TRBD2 TRBV9
CASSVGQGGELFF TGTGCCAGCAGCGTGGGGCAGGGTGGGGAGCTGTTTTTT - TRBJ2-2 13 - TRBV9
CASGLPGTGGEQYF TGTGCCAGCGGGCTCCCCGGGACAGGGGGCGAGCAGTACTTC - TRBJ2-7 14 TRBD1 TRBV6-5
CASSLVVEWTQYF TGTGCCAGCAGCTTAGTGGTTGAGTGGACCCAGTACTTC - TRBJ2-5 13 - TRBV7-2
CASSAVTSSGNTIYF TGTGCCAGCAGTGCGGTCACCAGCTCTGGAAACACCATATATTTT - TRBJ1-3 15 - TRBV2
CASSLFLQSSYNEQFF TGTGCCAGCAGCTTATTCTTACAGAGCTCCTACAATGAGCAGTTCTTC - TRBJ2-1 16 - TRBV7-2
CASSPTGYNEQFF TGTGCCAGCAGCCCGACAGGGTACAATGAGCAGTTCTTC once TRBJ2-1 13 TRBD1 TRBV11-3